Listed below are T cell receptor beta chains from one sample, sequenced in a study of neoadjuvant anti-PD-1 for oral cavity cancer. The assay was immunoSEQ multiplex PCR, and TCRdb's table has in-frame clones only and misses some. The table lists around 14,000 clones, approximately 73% of them singletons. Sequences were derived from PBMCs, sampled after nivolumab (anti-PD-1) treatment. All receptors come from a person between 40 and 85 years old with oral cavity squamous cell carcinoma. The CDR3 runs from the conserved cysteine through the conserved F or W. The D gene is left open where the match is weak.

v_call	d_call	cdr3_length	j_call	cdr3_aa
TRBV7-8	-	17	TRBJ1-2	CASSTRYDRTANYGYTF
TRBV14	TRBD1	15	TRBJ1-1	CASSPWQGANTEAFF
TRBV29-1	-	11	TRBJ1-2	CSVSRGYGYTF
TRBV7-8	TRBD2	17	TRBJ2-2	CASSPARREGLTGELFF
TRBV5-4	TRBD1	13	TRBJ2-3	CASSLRQGDTQYF
TRBV15	-	12	TRBJ1-1	CATSRGETEAFF
TRBV4-1	TRBD1	12	TRBJ1-4	CASSQVAGTEVF
TRBV6-5	-	13	TRBJ1-2	CASRPGTSRGYTF
TRBV6-5	TRBD2	13	TRBJ2-7	CASSYPGGGEQYF
TRBV7-2	-	15	TRBJ2-2	CASSLVLSNTGELFF
TRBV6-5	-	14	TRBJ1-1	CASSPRTYRVEAFF
TRBV21-1	-	14	TRBJ1-2	CASSKHRTNYGYTF
TRBV7-2	TRBD2	15	TRBJ2-1	CASSLLAGGYNEQFF
TRBV4-2	-	12	TRBJ1-1	CASSSVNTEAFF
TRBV5-8	-	14	TRBJ2-4	CASHFDRAKNIQYF
TRBV28	-	15	TRBJ1-3	CASSPPAGWSNTIYF
TRBV19	TRBD1	14	TRBJ1-1	CASSIVGTGGRAFF
TRBV6-1	-	12	TRBJ1-1	CASETGNTEAFF
TRBV10-3	-	14	TRBJ1-5	CAISESASNQPQHF
TRBV5-1	TRBD1	15	TRBJ1-1	CASSFTGDPNTEAFF
TRBV19	-	12	TRBJ2-7	CASSIVGEEQYF
TRBV27	-	15	TRBJ1-1	CASSAWGGGVPEAFF
TRBV30	TRBD2	22	TRBJ2-7	CAWSTGGALGWASGVLGYEQYF
TRBV5-1	TRBD2	16	TRBJ2-1	CASSGTASGRSYEQFF
TRBV5-5	-	15	TRBJ2-7	CASSLADSSAYEQYF
TRBV7-9	-	15	TRBJ2-1	CASSLVARGYNEQFF
TRBV10-3	TRBD1	14	TRBJ2-2	CAIRGTANTGELFF
TRBV2	-	13	TRBJ2-5	CASRTGTEETQYF
TRBV19	-	13	TRBJ1-5	CASSIAGNQPQHF
TRBV5-1	-	13	TRBJ2-5	CASSLDRPETQYF
TRBV7-9	-	13	TRBJ1-4	CASVPRENEKLFF
TRBV4-2	-	14	TRBJ2-5	CASSQEVAEETQYF
TRBV7-8	-	12	TRBJ2-3	CASSPTTDTQYF
TRBV5-1	-	13	TRBJ1-1	CASSARGFAEAFF
TRBV6-5	TRBD1	15	TRBJ2-3	CASRDPGQGADTQYF
TRBV30	-	13	TRBJ1-6	CACKAGYNSPLHF
TRBV9	TRBD2	16	TRBJ2-7	CASSVEPQTSGYEQYF
TRBV7-3	-	13	TRBJ2-1	CASSLSSYNEQFF
TRBV4-1	-	21	TRBJ2-6	CASSLHFSGTGLYSGANVLTF
TRBV7-9	-	14	TRBJ2-7	CASSPRGHHYEQYF
TRBV2	-	12	TRBJ1-5	CASSEPNQPQHF
TRBV28	-	10	TRBJ1-3	CASSGNTIYF
TRBV4-1	-	13	TRBJ2-1	CASSPNWGYEQFF
TRBV20-1	-	10	TRBJ2-3	CSAHTDTQYF